This is a list of T cell receptor beta chains from one sample in a study of blood T cell repertoires in COVID-19. Produced via immunoSEQ multiplex PCR; TCRdb's table is partial and in-frame only. Among roughly 290,000 clones listed, over 80% were seen once. The sample comprised peripheral blood. These receptors all stem from a woman between 50 and 59 years old with active or convalescent COVID-19. Both conserved end residues are part of each CDR3. Each record gives: clone size, V gene, D gene, J gene, CDR3 protein, CDR3 DNA. The D gene is left open where the match is weak. A row's size may be missing; if present it is once, few, many or a size class.

>-|TRBV7-3|TRBD2|TRBJ2-5
CASSLYGGRGIRTQYF
TGTGCCAGCAGCTTATATGGCGGGAGGGGGATTCGGACCCAGTACTTC
>-|TRBV25-1|TRBD2|TRBJ2-3
CATQTAGSLAGSDTQYF
TGTGCCACCCAGACAGCGGGAAGTCTAGCGGGTTCAGATACGCAGTATTTT
>-|TRBV6-5|TRBD1|TRBJ2-1
CASRSTGLGYNEQFF
TGTGCCAGCAGATCGACAGGGCTAGGGTACAATGAGCAGTTCTTC
>once|TRBV28|-|TRBJ1-5
CASTSTQPQHF
TGTGCCAGCACCAGTACTCAGCCCCAGCATTTT
>-|TRBV20-1|TRBD1|TRBJ1-5
CSASRGGEGQPQHF
TGCAGTGCTAGTCGAGGGGGCGAGGGTCAGCCCCAGCATTTT
>-|TRBV5-5|TRBD2|TRBJ2-2
CASSNGALAGNTGELFF
TGTGCCAGCAGCAATGGGGCACTAGCGGGGAACACCGGGGAGCTGTTTTTT
>-|TRBV5-1|TRBD2|TRBJ2-1
CASSLSGDSYNEQFF
TGCGCCAGCAGCTTGAGCGGGGACTCCTACAATGAGCAGTTCTTC
>-|TRBV7-8|-|TRBJ2-1
CASSARRLVREQFF
TGTGCCAGCAGCGCCCGAAGACTAGTTCGGGAGCAGTTCTTC
>-|TRBV24-1|-|TRBJ1-6
CATSDLGGNNSPLHF
TGTGCCACCAGTGATTTGGGGGGGAATAATTCACCCCTCCACTTT
>-|TRBV19|TRBD1|TRBJ1-5
CASSTRDRALNQPQHF
TGTGCCAGTAGTACCCGGGACAGGGCCCTCAATCAGCCCCAGCATTTT
>-|TRBV2|TRBD1|TRBJ1-1
CATTQGGNTEAFF
TGTGCCACAACACAGGGGGGGAACACTGAAGCTTTCTTT
>-|TRBV5-6|TRBD1|TRBJ2-7
CASSWDRGTDEQYF
TGTGCCAGCAGCTGGGACAGGGGTACGGACGAGCAGTACTTC
>-|TRBV7-3|-|TRBJ2-5
CASSFGTGGRSGETQYF
TGTGCCAGCAGCTTCGGGACTGGAGGGAGGTCGGGGGAGACCCAGTACTTC
>few|TRBV7-2|-|TRBJ2-7
CASSTEGGYYEQYF
TGTGCCAGCAGCACGGAGGGCGGTTACTACGAGCAGTACTTC
>-|TRBV30|-|TRBJ2-5
CAWNEYEETQYF
TGTGCCTGGAATGAGTACGAAGAGACCCAGTACTTC
>-|TRBV23-1|-|TRBJ1-3
CASSQSSPPGCSGNTIYF
TGCGCCAGCAGTCAATCTTCTCCGCCAGGGTGCTCTGGAAACACCATATATTTT
>-|TRBV27|TRBD1|TRBJ2-7
CASRIRTGVGEQYF
TGTGCCAGCAGGATCCGGACAGGGGTAGGGGAGCAGTACTTC
>-|TRBV29-1|-|TRBJ2-4
CSVYRETNIQYF
TGCAGCGTTTACCGGGAGACGAACATTCAGTACTTC
>-|TRBV29-1|-|TRBJ2-1
CSVGSGYNEQFF
TGCAGCGTGGGAAGCGGCTACAATGAGCAGTTCTTC
>-|TRBV5-1|-|TRBJ1-4
CASRQGNANEKLFF
TGCGCCAGCAGGCAGGGGAACGCTAATGAAAAACTGTTTTTT
>-|TRBV4-2|TRBD1|TRBJ2-3
CASSPGQITDTQYF
TGTGCCAGCAGCCCGGGACAGATAACAGATACGCAGTATTTT
>-|TRBV23-1|-|TRBJ1-3
CASNHRPGPSGNTIYF
TGCGCCAGCAACCATCGGCCAGGCCCCTCTGGAAACACCATATATTTT
>-|TRBV25-1|-|TRBJ1-1
CASSESVEGAPGNTEAFF
TGTGCCAGCAGTGAATCCGTCGAAGGGGCTCCCGGGAACACTGAAGCTTTCTTT
>-|TRBV9|TRBD1|TRBJ2-7
CASSPATGGAYEQYF
TGTGCCAGCAGCCCAGCGACAGGGGGTGCGTACGAGCAGTACTTC
>-|TRBV5-1|TRBD1|TRBJ2-2
CASSLGDRDLFGELFF
TGCGCCAGCAGCTTGGGGGACAGGGATCTATTCGGGGAGCTGTTTTTT
>-|TRBV12-5|TRBD1|TRBJ2-7
CASGGDSSYEQYF
TGTGCTAGTGGTGGGGACAGCTCCTACGAGCAGTACTTC
>-|TRBV5-1|-|TRBJ1-1
CASSLGGGTEAFF
TGCGCCAGCAGCTTGGGAGGGGGAACTGAAGCTTTCTTT
>-|TRBV19|TRBD1|TRBJ1-4
CASRHPGQGSEKLFF
TGTGCCAGCAGACATCCGGGACAGGGGAGTGAAAAACTGTTTTTT
>-|TRBV5-1|-|TRBJ2-3
CASSSPPGDTQYF
TGCGCCAGCAGCTCGCCGCCCGGGGATACGCAGTATTTT
>-|TRBV30|-|TRBJ1-2
CACLGGYGYTF
TGTGCCTGCCTCGGGGGCTATGGCTACACCTTC
>few|TRBV5-8|TRBD2|TRBJ2-7
CASREGLAGGAYEQYF
TGTGCCAGCAGGGAAGGACTAGCGGGAGGCGCCTACGAGCAGTACTTC
>-|TRBV13|TRBD1|TRBJ1-4
CASSFLQRGQKKLFF
TGTGCCAGCAGCTTCCTTCAAAGGGGACAGAAAAAACTGTTTTTT
>-|TRBV6-5|-|TRBJ1-2
CASTPLRGYGYTF
TGTGCCAGCACCCCTCTGAGAGGCTATGGCTACACCTTC
>-|TRBV14|-|TRBJ2-1
CASSQDRGSYNEQFF
TGTGCCAGCAGCCAAGATCGGGGGTCCTACAATGAGCAGTTCTTC
>-|TRBV27|TRBD2|TRBJ2-3
CATGGGDTDTQYF
TGTGCCACCGGGGGAGGGGACACAGATACGCAGTATTTT
>-|TRBV7-9|-|TRBJ1-1
CASSFGGANTEAFF
TGTGCCAGCAGCTTCGGAGGGGCAAACACTGAAGCTTTCTTT
>-|TRBV5-1|-|TRBJ2-7
CASSPRVSLTNYEQYF
TGCGCCAGCAGCCCAAGGGTCAGCCTGACTAATTACGAGCAGTACTTC
>-|TRBV7-2|TRBD1|TRBJ2-7
CASSYDRVREQYF
TGTGCCAGCAGCTATGACAGGGTCCGCGAGCAGTACTTC
>-|TRBV18|-|TRBJ2-4
CASSPTGGRGKNIQYF
TGTGCCAGCTCACCAACCGGGGGTCGGGGCAAAAACATTCAGTACTTC
>once|TRBV27|-|TRBJ1-3
CASRTLGAGKNTIYF
TGTGCCAGCAGGACACTGGGGGCAGGGAAAAACACCATATATTTT
>-|TRBV19|-|TRBJ1-1
CASRYRDLNTEAFF
TGTGCCAGTAGGTACAGGGATTTGAACACTGAAGCTTTCTTT
>-|TRBV5-1|-|TRBJ1-4
CASRTTGRWDEKLFF
TGCGCCAGCAGAACCACAGGGCGGTGGGATGAAAAACTGTTTTTT
>-|TRBV6-5|TRBD2|TRBJ2-7
CASTRGLAGYEQYF
TGTGCCAGCACCAGAGGACTAGCGGGGTACGAGCAGTACTTC
>-|TRBV20-1|-|TRBJ2-7
CSASSGGRSYEQYF
TGCAGTGCTAGTTCCGGGGGAAGAAGCTACGAGCAGTACTTC
>-|TRBV19|-|TRBJ2-5
CASSIQGGETQYF
TGTGCCAGTAGTATACAGGGGGGAGAGACCCAGTACTTC
>-|TRBV5-4|-|TRBJ2-7
CASSLAPKDKYEQYF
TGTGCCAGCAGCTTGGCCCCAAAAGACAAGTACGAGCAGTACTTC
>-|TRBV27|-|TRBJ2-1
CASSLSPWQGDEQFF
TGTGCCAGCAGTTTATCCCCTTGGCAGGGCGATGAGCAGTTCTTC
>-|TRBV5-4|-|TRBJ2-7
CASSLAPGGQYF
TGTGCCAGCAGCTTGGCTCCCGGGGGGCAGTACTTC
>few|TRBV3-1/TRBV3-2|-|TRBJ2-5
CASSQGGTSKETQYF
TGTGCCAGCAGCCAAGGTGGGACTTCGAAAGAGACCCAGTACTTC
>-|TRBV19|-|TRBJ1-1
CASSIGGMNTEAFF
TGTGCCAGTAGTATAGGGGGCATGAACACTGAAGCTTTCTTT
>-|TRBV30|TRBD2|TRBJ2-5
CAWDRTSGRSETQYF
TGTGCCTGGGATCGGACTAGCGGCAGGTCGGAGACCCAGTACTTC
>-|TRBV7-3|-|TRBJ1-1
CASQRRVNTEAFF
TGTGCCAGCCAACGCCGGGTGAACACTGAAGCTTTCTTT
>few|TRBV20-1|TRBD2|TRBJ2-7
CSASSLAGALPPYEQYF
TGCAGTGCTAGTTCGCTAGCGGGAGCCCTACCGCCCTACGAGCAGTACTTC
>-|TRBV5-1|TRBD1|TRBJ1-2
CASSPRTGAGGPFGYGYTF
TGCGCCAGCAGCCCACGAACGGGGGCAGGGGGGCCTTTTGGGTATGGCTACACCTTC
>once|TRBV7-8|-|TRBJ1-1
CASSSIDRRDTEAFF
TGTGCCAGCAGCTCCATAGACAGGCGGGACACTGAAGCTTTCTTT